The next 25 T cell receptor beta chains were all read from a single sample in a study of CD8+ T cells in alopecia areata. cDNA prepared by RNA extraction and subsequent reverse transcription served as the template for sequencing. Generated by immunoSEQ multiplex PCR, the TCRdb table keeps only in-frame clones and is missing some. The sample comprises 150,000 or so clones, about 51% of which are singletons, and less than 20% rests with the top ten. Treatment indicated: oral pan-JAK inhibitor, 5-10 mg twice daily. This material consisted of CD8+ T cells sorted from blood, taken at week 4, from a patient treated with tofacitinib. The receptors originated from a human donor with alopecia areata.

The rearrangement links TRBV13 to TRBJ2-5, with a possible D match to TRBD1 (5 bases). Trimming cost V 4 bases and J 5 bases, with 14 bases left between them. Germline CDR1 is PRHDT and CDR2 is FYEKMQ (reference sequence). The CDR3 length is 14 residues. This CDR3 is CASSYRTARETQYF. The CDR3, as DNA: TGTGCCAGCAGCTACAGGACGGCCAGGGAGACCCAGTACTTC.

This clone was counted between two and nine times. The chain employs TRBV7-2 and TRBJ2-7; 9 bases are a match to TRBD1. V shed 3 bases, J shed 4 bases, and the junction held 13 bases outside the gene matches. The CDR3 totals 17 residues. Germline V gives CDR1 SGHTA, CDR2 FQGNSA. CDR3 in DNA: TGTGCCAGCAGCTTCAACAGGGGGCCCAACAAAGGTTACGAGCAGTACTTC. Encoded protein: CASSFNRGPNKGYEQYF.

This chain links TRBV10-2 with TRBJ2-2, with D maybe TRBD1 (6 bases). V gave up 6 bases and J gave up 1 base, with 21 bases separating them. This CDR3 contains 18 residues. Germline CDR1 and CDR2: WSHSY and SAAADI. Here the CDR3 reads CASSSPLIADRNTGELFF. CDR3 nucleotide sequence: TGCGCCAGCAGCTCACCCCTCATCGCGGACAGGAACACCGGGGAGCTGTTTTTT.

The rearrangement uses TRBV6-5 and TRBJ1-2, with 8 bases matching TRBD1. The trim removed 5 bases at V and 7 bases at J, leaving 6 bases unmatched. The CDR3 is 13 amino acids. The V gene's germline CDR1 is MNHEY and CDR2 SVGAGI. DNA for the CDR3: TGTGCCAGCAGTCTCGACAGGGGTGGTGGCTACACCTTC. The encoded protein is CASSLDRGGGYTF.

V usage is TRBV6-5 and J usage is TRBJ1-1; the D gene is possibly TRBD1 (5 bases). With 0 bases removed from V and 7 bases from J, the gap between germline ends came to 15 bases. Germline V gives CDR1 MNHEY, CDR2 SVGAGI. This CDR3 comprises 15 residues. The CDR3 sequence is CASSYSGKGDYEAFF. CDR3 nucleotide sequence: TGTGCCAGCAGTTACTCGGGTAAAGGGGACTATGAAGCTTTCTTT.

This clone was found a few times. V is TRBV6-5 and J is TRBJ1-1; D unclear. This CDR3 region has 13 residues. Trimming took 1 base from V and 1 from J, leaving 4 bases between them. Germline CDR1 and CDR2: MNHEY and SVGAGI. The CDR3 coding sequence is TGTGCCAGCAGTTACTTAGAGAACACTGAAGCTTTCTTT. The encoded protein is CASSYLENTEAFF.

The gene calls are TRBV4-2 and TRBJ1-2; D might be TRBD1 (5 bases). The CDR3 is made up of 19 amino acids. The germline V gene encodes CDR1 LGHNA and CDR2 YNFKEQ. The V and J ends lost 0 bases and 4 bases respectively, with 24 bases between them. CDR3 sequence reads: CASSQDPLGALLRGYGYTF. In DNA form, the CDR3 reads TGTGCCAGCAGCCAAGATCCCCTCGGGGCCCTGCTTAGGGGCTATGGCTACACCTTC.

The rearrangement joins TRBV13 to TRBJ2-7; the D gene is possibly TRBD2 (5 bases). Germline CDR1 is PRHDT and CDR2 is FYEKMQ (reference sequence). The V end was cut by 5 bases, the J end by 2 bases, with 19 bases between. This CDR3 contains 16 residues. CDR3 DNA: TGTGCCAGCAGCCCCGGACCCGCCGGAGGCGCCTACGAGCAGTACTTC. Translation: CASSPGPAGGAYEQYF.

This clone was found a few times. This chain uses TRBV7-8 with TRBJ2-1; D is unclear. Germline V gene lookup returns CDR1 SGHVS and CDR2 FQNEAQ. This CDR3 contains 16 residues. V lost 5 bases and J 0 bases, leaving 14 bases between the germline ends. In DNA, the CDR3 is TGTGCCAGCAGCCTTACAGTGATGAGCTCCTACAATGAGCAGTTCTTC. This sequence encodes CASSLTVMSSYNEQFF.

This clone turned up a few times. This sequence joins TRBV13 and TRBJ2-2, with a possible D match to TRBD2 (5 bases). Trimming shortened V by 0 bases and J by 3 bases, and 11 bases separated the two germline ends. Germline loops: CDR1 PRHDT, CDR2 FYEKMQ (reference sequence). The CDR3 has 16 residues. The chain's CDR3 is CASSLGLTIYTGELFF. For the CDR3, the DNA is TGTGCCAGCAGCTTAGGCCTGACTATTTACACCGGGGAGCTGTTTTTT.

This chain links TRBV29-1 with TRBJ2-7; a possible D gene is TRBD2 (6 bases). The ends were cut back, 4 bases at V and 3 bases at J, with 10 bases in the middle. From germline, CDR1 is SQVTM and CDR2 ANQGSEA. CDR3 length: 12 residues. The CDR3 here is CSVVGTHYEQYF. For the CDR3, the DNA is TGCAGCGTTGTTGGGACTCACTACGAGCAGTACTTC.

The chain's CDR3 is CASSLENQPQHF. The CDR3 DNA reads TGTGCCAGCAGCTTGGAGAACCAGCCCCAGCATTTT. The J gene is TRBJ1-5, the V gene TRBV5-6; the D is unclear. CDR3 size: 12 residues. Germline V gives CDR1 SGHDT, CDR2 YYEEEE. V was cut by 0 bases and J by 7 bases, with 5 bases left in between.

This clone was seen once. The genes are TRBV25-1 and TRBJ2-5; no clear D. Germline-derived CDR1 and CDR2 are MGHDK and SYGVNS. The V end lost 6 bases, the J end lost 3 bases, and 11 bases lay between the germline ends. This CDR3 has 13 amino acids. CDR3 DNA: TGTGCCAGCAGACCGATGGAGAAAGAGACCCAGTACTTC. It codes for CASRPMEKETQYF.

The rearrangement uses TRBV5-1 and TRBJ2-5; 11 positions match TRBD2. Trimming at V came to 0 bases and at J to 5 bases, leaving 9 bases not matched to a gene. There are 17 residues in the CDR3. Germline V lookup: CDR1 SGHRS, CDR2 YFSETQ. CDR3 DNA: TGCGCCAGCAGCTTGGTGGTTAGCGGGGGGGCCGTGGAGACCCAGTACTTC. As protein: CASSLVVSGGAVETQYF.

The chain has TRBV4-2 and TRBJ1-5, with 7 bases fitting TRBD1. V gave up 5 bases and J gave up 5 bases; unmatched junction bases: 6. Germline CDR1 reads LGHNA; CDR2 reads YNFKEQ. The CDR3 is made up of 14 amino acids. The CDR3 DNA sequence: TGTGCCAGCAGCGTAGGGACAGAGGATCAGCCCCAGCATTTT. As protein: CASSVGTEDQPQHF.

The V call is TRBV11-2, the J call TRBJ2-1, with TRBD2 matching over 7 bases. The V gene end was trimmed by 4 bases and the J gene end by 10 bases; junction bases not matched to a gene: 1. Per the germline V gene, CDR1 is SGHAT and CDR2 is FQNNGV. The CDR3 covers 11 residues. The CDR3 is CASSSLAEQFF. CDR3 nucleotides: TGTGCCAGCAGCTCACTAGCGGAGCAGTTCTTC.

The V and J genes are TRBV6-5 and TRBJ2-7; perhaps TRBD1 as D (6 bases). Germline V gene lookup returns CDR1 MNHEY and CDR2 SVGAGI. The CDR3 is 13 amino acids. V was cut by 2 bases and J by 4 bases, with 9 bases left in between. The CDR3 bases are TGTGCCAGCAGTTACGTGGGGGCTTACGAGCAGTACTTC. Amino acids: CASSYVGAYEQYF.

The rearrangement joins TRBV6-5 to TRBJ2-1; D perhaps matches TRBD2 (6 bases). The length of the CDR3 is 14 residues. V lost 5 bases and J lost 8, with 16 bases in between. The germline CDR1 and CDR2 sequences are MNHEY and SVGAGI. DNA for the CDR3: TGTGCCAGCAGTCCCCTTACTAGCTCCCATGAGCAGTTCTTC. This sequence encodes CASSPLTSSHEQFF.

The J gene is TRBJ2-7, the V gene TRBV2; tentatively, D is TRBD2 (6 bases). V lost 10 bases to trimming and J lost 2 bases, with 15 bases between them. Germline V gene sequence: CDR1 SNHLY, CDR2 FYNNEI. The CDR3 runs to 13 residues. Here the CDR3 DNA reads TGTGCCACCCTCCCGCGCGGGACCTACGAGCAGTACTTC. Residues: CATLPRGTYEQYF.

This rearrangement joins TRBV2 to TRBJ1-2, with 9 bases matching TRBD1. The germline V gene encodes CDR1 SNHLY and CDR2 FYNNEI. The CDR3 consists of 19 residues. V lost 6 bases and J lost 1; bases outside the gene matches: 18. CDR3 bases: TGTGCCAGCAGCGAGCACCCCGGGACAGGGAGGGGGTTTAACTATGGCTACACCTTC. Its translation: CASSEHPGTGRGFNYGYTF. Drawing the rest from reference TRBV2 and TRBJ1-2, the complete variable domain is EPEVTQTPSHQVTQMGQEVILRCVPISNHLYFYWYRQILGQKVEFLVSFYNNEISEKSEIFDDQFSVERPDGSNFTLKIRSTKLEDSAMYFCASSEHPGTGRGFNYGYTFGSGTRLTVV.

The V gene is TRBV9, the J gene TRBJ2-3; D possibly matches TRBD1 or TRBD2 (6 bases each). The CDR3 sequence is 13 residues long. V lost 2 bases and J 11 bases, leaving 15 bases between the germline ends. Germline CDR1 and CDR2: SGDLS and YYNGEE. The CDR3 coding sequence is TGTGCCAGCAGCGTCGAAGGAGGAGGGGGGCAGTATTTT. Translation gives CASSVEGGGGQYF.

The chain has TRBV6-5 and TRBJ2-7; TRBD1 is a possible D gene (6 bases). Germline loops: CDR1 MNHEY, CDR2 SVGAGI. The germline V and J ends were trimmed by 2 bases and 6 bases, with 14 bases remaining between them. The CDR3 length is 14 residues. Written as DNA, the CDR3 is TGTGCCAGCAGTTACGGCAGGGGTGAATCCGAGCAGTACTTC. This encodes CASSYGRGESEQYF.

In this sample, this clone turned up a few times. The chain couples TRBV6-1 to TRBJ2-1; 10 bases are a match to TRBD1. Trimming at V came to 3 bases and at J to 8 bases, leaving 10 bases not matched to a gene. From germline, CDR1 is MNHNS and CDR2 SASEGT. The CDR3 totals 16 residues. The CDR3 sequence is CASSESPGTGADEQFF. For the CDR3, the DNA is TGTGCCAGCAGTGAGAGCCCCGGGACAGGGGCGGATGAGCAGTTCTTC.

This clone was seen a few times. V is TRBV7-8 and J is TRBJ2-4, with a possible D match to TRBD2 (7 bases). Trimming pared 6 bases from V and 7 bases from J, leaving 16 bases between. This CDR3 region has 14 residues. The germline gives CDR1 SGHVS, CDR2 FQNEAQ. The CDR3 region has the DNA TGTGCCAGCAGACCTCAGGGAGGGGGGAACATTCAGTACTTC. It specifies CASRPQGGGNIQYF.

The table lists this clone with a few counts. The chain carries TRBV7-9 and TRBJ2-3; D is tentatively TRBD1 or TRBD2 (5 bases each). With 6 bases removed from V and 8 bases from J, the gap between germline ends came to 21 bases. The germline V gene encodes CDR1 SEHNR and CDR2 FQNEAQ (reference sequence). The CDR3 loop spans 15 amino acids. The CDR3 reads CASRSTGAAHGTQYF. Written as DNA, the CDR3 is TGTGCCAGCAGATCAACCGGGGCCGCGCACGGTACGCAGTATTTT.